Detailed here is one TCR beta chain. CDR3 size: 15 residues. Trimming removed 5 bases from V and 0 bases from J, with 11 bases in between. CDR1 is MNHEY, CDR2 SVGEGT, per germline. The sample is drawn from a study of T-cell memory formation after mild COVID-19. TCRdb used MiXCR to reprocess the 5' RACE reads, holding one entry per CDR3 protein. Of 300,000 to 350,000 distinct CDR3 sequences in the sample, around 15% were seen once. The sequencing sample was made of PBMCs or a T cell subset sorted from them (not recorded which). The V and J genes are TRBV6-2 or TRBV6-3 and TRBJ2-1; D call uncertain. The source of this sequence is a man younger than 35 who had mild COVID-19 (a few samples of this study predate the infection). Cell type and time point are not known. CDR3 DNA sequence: TGTGCCAGCAGTCCAAGTATGAGCTCCTACAATGAGCAGTTCTTC. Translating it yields CASSPSMSSYNEQFF.